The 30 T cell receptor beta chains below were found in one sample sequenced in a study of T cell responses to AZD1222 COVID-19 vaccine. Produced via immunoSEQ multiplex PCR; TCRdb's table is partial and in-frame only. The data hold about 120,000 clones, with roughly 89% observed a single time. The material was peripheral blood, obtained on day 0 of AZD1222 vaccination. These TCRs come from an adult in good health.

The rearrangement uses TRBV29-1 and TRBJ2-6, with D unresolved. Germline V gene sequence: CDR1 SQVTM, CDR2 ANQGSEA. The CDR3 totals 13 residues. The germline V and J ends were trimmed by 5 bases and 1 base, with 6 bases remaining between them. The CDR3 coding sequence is TGCAGCGTTATGGGTTCTGGGGCCAACGTCCTGACTTTC. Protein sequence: CSVMGSGANVLTF.

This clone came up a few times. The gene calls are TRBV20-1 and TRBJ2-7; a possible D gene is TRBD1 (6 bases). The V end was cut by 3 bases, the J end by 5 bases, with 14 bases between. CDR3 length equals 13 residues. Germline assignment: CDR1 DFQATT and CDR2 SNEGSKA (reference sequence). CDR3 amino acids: CSASVSGANEQYF. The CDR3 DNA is TGCAGTGCTAGTGTATCAGGGGCTAACGAGCAGTACTTC.

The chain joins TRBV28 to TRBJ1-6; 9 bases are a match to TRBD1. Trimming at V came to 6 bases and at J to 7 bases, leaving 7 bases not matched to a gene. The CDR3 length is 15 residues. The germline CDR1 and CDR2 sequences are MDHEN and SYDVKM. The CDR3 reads CASRTQGAKNSPLHF. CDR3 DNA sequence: TGTGCCAGCAGGACACAGGGGGCGAAGAATTCACCCCTCCACTTT.

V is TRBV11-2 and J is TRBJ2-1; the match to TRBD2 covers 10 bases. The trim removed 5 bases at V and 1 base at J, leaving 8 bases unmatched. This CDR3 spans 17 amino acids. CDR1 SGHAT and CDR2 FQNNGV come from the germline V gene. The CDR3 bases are TGTGCCAGCAGCCAAGATAGCGGGAGGAAATCCTACAATGAGCAGTTCTTC. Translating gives CASSQDSGRKSYNEQFF. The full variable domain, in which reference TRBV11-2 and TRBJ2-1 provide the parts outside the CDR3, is EAGVAQSPRYKIIEKRQSVAFWCNPISGHATLYWYQQILGQGPKLLIQFQNNGVVDDSQLPKDRFSAERLKGVDSTLKIQPAKLEDSAVYLCASSQDSGRKSYNEQFFGPGTRLTVL.

CDR3 sequence: CSVDRHSYNEQFF. CDR3 DNA: TGCAGCGTTGACAGGCACTCCTACAATGAGCAGTTCTTC. The rearrangement links TRBV29-1 to TRBJ2-1; D gene unclear. Trimming took off 3 bases at V and 0 bases at J, with 6 bases between the two ends. Germline lookup yields CDR1 SQVTM and CDR2 ANQGSEA. The CDR3 length is 13 residues.

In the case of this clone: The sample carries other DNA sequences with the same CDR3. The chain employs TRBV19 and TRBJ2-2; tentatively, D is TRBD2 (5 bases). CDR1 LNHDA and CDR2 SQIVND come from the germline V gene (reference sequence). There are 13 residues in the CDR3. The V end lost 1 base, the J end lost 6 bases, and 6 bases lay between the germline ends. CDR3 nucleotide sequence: TGTGCCAGTAGTATAGTGGAGGCCGGGGAGCTGTTTTTT. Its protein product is CASSIVEAGELFF.

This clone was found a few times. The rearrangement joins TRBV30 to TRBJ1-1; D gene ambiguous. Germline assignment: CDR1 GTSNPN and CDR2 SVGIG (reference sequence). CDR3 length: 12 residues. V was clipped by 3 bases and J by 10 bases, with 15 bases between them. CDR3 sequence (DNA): TGTGCCTGGAGCGATGACTGGGCCCCAGCTTTCTTT. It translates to CAWSDDWAPAFF.

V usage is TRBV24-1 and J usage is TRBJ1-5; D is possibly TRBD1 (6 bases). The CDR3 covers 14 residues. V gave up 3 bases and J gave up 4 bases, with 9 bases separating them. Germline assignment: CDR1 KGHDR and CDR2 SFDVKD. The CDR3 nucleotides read TGTGCCACCAGTGATCAGGGGCGGAATCAGCCCCAGCATTTT. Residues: CATSDQGRNQPQHF.

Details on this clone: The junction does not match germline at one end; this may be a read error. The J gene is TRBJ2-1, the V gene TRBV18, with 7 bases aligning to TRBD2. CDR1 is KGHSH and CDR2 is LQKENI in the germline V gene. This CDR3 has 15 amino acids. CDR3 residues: CASSPLKREDNEQFF. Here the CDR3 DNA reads TGTGCCAGCTCACCTCTAAAGCGGGAAGACAACGAGCAGTTCTTC.

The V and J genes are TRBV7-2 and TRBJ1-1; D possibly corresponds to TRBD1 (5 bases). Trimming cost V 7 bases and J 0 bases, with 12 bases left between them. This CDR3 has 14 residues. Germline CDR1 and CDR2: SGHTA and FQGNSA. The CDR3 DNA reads TGTGCCAGCAACCCGACAGTTCTGAACACTGAAGCTTTCTTT. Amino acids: CASNPTVLNTEAFF.

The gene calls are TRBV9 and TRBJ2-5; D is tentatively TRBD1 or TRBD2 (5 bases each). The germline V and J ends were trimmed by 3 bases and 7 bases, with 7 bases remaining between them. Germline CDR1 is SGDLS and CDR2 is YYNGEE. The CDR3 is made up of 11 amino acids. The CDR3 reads CASSGGATQYF. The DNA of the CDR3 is TGTGCCAGCAGCGGAGGGGCGACCCAGTACTTC.

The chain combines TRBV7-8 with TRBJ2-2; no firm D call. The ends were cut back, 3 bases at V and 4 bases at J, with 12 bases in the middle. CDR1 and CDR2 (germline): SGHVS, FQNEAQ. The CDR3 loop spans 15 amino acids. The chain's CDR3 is CASSFSGPFTGELFF. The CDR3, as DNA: TGTGCCAGCAGCTTTTCCGGGCCCTTCACCGGGGAGCTGTTTTTT.

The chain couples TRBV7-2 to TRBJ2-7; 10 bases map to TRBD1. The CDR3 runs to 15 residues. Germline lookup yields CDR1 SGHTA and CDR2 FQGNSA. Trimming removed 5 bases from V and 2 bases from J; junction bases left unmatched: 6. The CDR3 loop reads CASSTMGQGPYEQYF. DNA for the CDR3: TGTGCCAGCAGCACCATGGGACAGGGGCCCTACGAGCAGTACTTC.

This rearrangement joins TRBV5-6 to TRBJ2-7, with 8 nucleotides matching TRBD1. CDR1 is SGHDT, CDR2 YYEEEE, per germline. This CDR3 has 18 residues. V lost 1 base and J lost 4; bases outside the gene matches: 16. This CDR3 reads CASSLRQGAGMIYYEQYF. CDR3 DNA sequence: TGTGCCAGCAGCTTGAGGCAGGGGGCAGGGATGATTTATTACGAGCAGTACTTC.

The CDR3 spells CAWTGQGEQYF. The CDR3 nucleotides read TGTGCCTGGACAGGGCAAGGCGAGCAGTACTTC. V usage is TRBV30 and J usage is TRBJ2-7; maybe TRBD1 (5 bases). The length of the CDR3 is 11 residues. Germline CDR1 is GTSNPN and CDR2 is SVGIG (reference sequence). V dropped 4 bases and J dropped 6 bases, with 10 bases sitting between them. The full variable domain, in which reference TRBV30 and TRBJ2-7 provide the parts outside the CDR3, is SQTIHQWPATLVQPVGSPLSLECTVEGTSNPNLYWYRQAAGRGLQLLFYSVGIGQISSEVPQNLSASRPQDRQFILSSKKLLLSDSGFYLCAWTGQGEQYFGPGTRLTVT.

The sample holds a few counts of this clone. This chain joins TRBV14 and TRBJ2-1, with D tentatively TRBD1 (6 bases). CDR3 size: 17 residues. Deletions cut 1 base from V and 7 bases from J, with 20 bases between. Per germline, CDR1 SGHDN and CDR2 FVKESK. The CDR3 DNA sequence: TGTGCCAGCAGCCAAGTTGAGTCAGGGGTTAGGGGAAATGAGCAGTTCTTC. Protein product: CASSQVESGVRGNEQFF.

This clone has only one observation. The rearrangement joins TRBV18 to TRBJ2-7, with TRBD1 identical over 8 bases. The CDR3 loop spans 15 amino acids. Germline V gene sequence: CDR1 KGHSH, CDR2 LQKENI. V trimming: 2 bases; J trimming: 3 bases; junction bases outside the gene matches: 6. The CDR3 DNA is TGTGCCAGCTCACCATCCTCAGGGGGCTTCTACGAGCAGTACTTC. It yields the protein CASSPSSGGFYEQYF. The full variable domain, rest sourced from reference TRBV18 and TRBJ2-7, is NAGVMQNPRHLVRRRGQEARLRCSPMKGHSHVYWYRQLPEEGLKFMVYLQKENIIDESGMPKERFSAEFPKEGPSILRIQQVVRGDSAAYFCASSPSSGGFYEQYFGPGTRLTVT.

The CDR3 sequence is CASSFWADGGYTF. The CDR3 nucleotides are TGTGCCAGCAGCTTCTGGGCCGACGGGGGCTACACCTTC. The genes are TRBV3-1 (or the pseudogene TRBV3-2) and TRBJ1-2; D is undetermined. The CDR3 sequence is 13 residues long. Germline V gene lookup returns CDR1 LGHDT and CDR2 YNNKEL (reference sequence). Trimming shortened V by 5 bases and J by 8 bases, and 15 bases separated the two germline ends.

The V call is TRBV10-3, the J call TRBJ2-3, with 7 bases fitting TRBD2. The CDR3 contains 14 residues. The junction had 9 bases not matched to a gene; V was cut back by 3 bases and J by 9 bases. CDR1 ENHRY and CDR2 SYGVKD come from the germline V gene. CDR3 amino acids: CAISDRRESGTQYF. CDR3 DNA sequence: TGTGCCATCAGTGATAGGCGGGAGTCAGGCACGCAGTATTTT.

The CDR3 DNA follows: TGTGCCAGTAGAGCAACCCTACAGGCTAACACTGAAGCTTTCTTT. Translated: CASRATLQANTEAFF. This chain links TRBV19 with TRBJ1-1, with D tentatively TRBD1 (5 bases). The CDR3 runs 15 residues. Germline CDR1 reads LNHDA; CDR2 reads SQIVND (reference sequence). Trimming cost V 6 bases and J 2 bases, with 16 bases left between them.

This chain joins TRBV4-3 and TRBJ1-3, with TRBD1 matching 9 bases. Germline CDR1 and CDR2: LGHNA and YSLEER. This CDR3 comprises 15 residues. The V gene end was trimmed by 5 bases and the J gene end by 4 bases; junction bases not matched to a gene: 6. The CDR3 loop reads CASSMGTGSGNTIYF. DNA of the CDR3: TGCGCCAGCAGCATGGGGACAGGGTCCGGAAACACCATATATTTT.

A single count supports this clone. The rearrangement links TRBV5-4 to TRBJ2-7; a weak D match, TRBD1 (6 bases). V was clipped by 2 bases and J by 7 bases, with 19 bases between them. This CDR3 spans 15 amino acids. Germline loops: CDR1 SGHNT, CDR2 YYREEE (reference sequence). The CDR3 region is CASSFNRELGEEQYF. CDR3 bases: TGTGCCAGCAGCTTTAACAGGGAGCTTGGTGAGGAGCAGTACTTC.

CDR3 DNA sequence: TGTGCCAGTATCGCCCGAGGGGGGAACTATGGCTACACCTTC. Encoded protein: CASIARGGNYGYTF. The chain has TRBV19 and TRBJ1-2, with D tentatively TRBD1 (6 bases). The CDR3 runs 14 residues. In germline, CDR1 is LNHDA, CDR2 SQIVND (reference sequence). V lost 7 bases and J 2 bases, leaving 14 bases between the germline ends.

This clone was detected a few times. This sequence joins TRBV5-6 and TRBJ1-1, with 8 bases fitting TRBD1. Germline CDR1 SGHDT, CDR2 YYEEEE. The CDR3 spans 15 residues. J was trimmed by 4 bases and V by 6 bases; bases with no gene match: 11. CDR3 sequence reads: CASNFRQGLGTEAFF. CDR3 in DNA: TGTGCCAGCAACTTTAGACAGGGGCTTGGCACTGAAGCTTTCTTT. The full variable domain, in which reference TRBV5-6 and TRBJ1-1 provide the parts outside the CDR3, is DAGVTQSPTHLIKTRGQQVTLRCSPKSGHDTVSWYQQALGQGPQFIFQYYEEEERQRGNFPDRFSGHQFPNYSSELNVNALLLGDSALYLCASNFRQGLGTEAFFGQGTRLTVV.

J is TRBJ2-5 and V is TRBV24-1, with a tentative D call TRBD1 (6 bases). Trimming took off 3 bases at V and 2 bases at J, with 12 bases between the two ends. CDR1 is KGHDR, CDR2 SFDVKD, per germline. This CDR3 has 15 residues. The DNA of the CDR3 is TGTGCCACCAGTGATCCCAGGGGAAAGCAAGAGACCCAGTACTTC. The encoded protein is CATSDPRGKQETQYF.

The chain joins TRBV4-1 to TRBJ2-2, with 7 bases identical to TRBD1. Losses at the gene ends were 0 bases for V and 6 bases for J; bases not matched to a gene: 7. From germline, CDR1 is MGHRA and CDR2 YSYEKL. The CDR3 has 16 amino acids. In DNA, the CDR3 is TGCGCCAGCAGCCAAGAGGGACAGCAGGGTCCCGGGGAGCTGTTTTTT. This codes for CASSQEGQQGPGELFF.

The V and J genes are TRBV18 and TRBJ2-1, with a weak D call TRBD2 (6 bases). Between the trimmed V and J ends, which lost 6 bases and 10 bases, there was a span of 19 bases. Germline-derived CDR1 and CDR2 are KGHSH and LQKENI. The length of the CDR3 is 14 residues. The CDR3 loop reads CASSHKGTPGEQFF. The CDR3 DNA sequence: TGTGCCAGCTCCCATAAGGGGACTCCGGGAGAGCAGTTCTTC.

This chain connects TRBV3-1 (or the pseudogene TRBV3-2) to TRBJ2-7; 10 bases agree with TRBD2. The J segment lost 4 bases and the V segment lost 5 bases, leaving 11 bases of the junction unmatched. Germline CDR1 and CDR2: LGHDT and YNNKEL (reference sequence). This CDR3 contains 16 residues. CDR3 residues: CASSSQRTSGFYEQYF. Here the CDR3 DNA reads TGTGCCAGCAGCTCCCAGAGGACTAGCGGATTTTACGAGCAGTACTTC.

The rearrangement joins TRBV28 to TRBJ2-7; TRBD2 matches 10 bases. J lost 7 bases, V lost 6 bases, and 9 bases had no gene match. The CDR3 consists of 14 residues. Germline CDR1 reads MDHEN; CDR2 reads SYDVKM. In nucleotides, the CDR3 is TGTGCCAGCAGGTTCCCTTATAGCGGGGGGGAGCAGTACTTC. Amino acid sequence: CASRFPYSGGEQYF.

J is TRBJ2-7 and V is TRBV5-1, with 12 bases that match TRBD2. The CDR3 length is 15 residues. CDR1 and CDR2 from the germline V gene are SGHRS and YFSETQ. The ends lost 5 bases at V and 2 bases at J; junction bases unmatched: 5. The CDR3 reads CASRPGLAGPYEQYF. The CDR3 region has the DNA TGCGCCAGCAGACCCGGACTAGCGGGGCCCTACGAGCAGTACTTC.